The 2 T cell receptor beta chains below were found in one sample sequenced in a study of shared clonotypes between healthy human individuals. Libraries were prepared by immunoSEQ multiplex PCR; TCRdb keeps only in-frame clonotypes and omits some of them. The sample has approximately 640,000 clones, 55% to 75% seen once. The specimen sequenced was memory CD4+ T cells sorted from blood. Documented subset: CD45RA-negative fraction. The receptors here all came from a woman aged 25 to 45 in good health.

As to this clone: Additional DNA sequences in this sample encode the identical CDR3. This chain connects TRBV28 to TRBJ2-7; tentative D call: TRBD2 (6 bases). Trimming shortened V by 1 base and J by 7 bases, and 8 bases separated the two germline ends. Germline lookup yields CDR1 MDHEN and CDR2 SYDVKM. The CDR3 is made up of 12 amino acids. The CDR3 spells CASSLLGGEQYF. In DNA form, the CDR3 reads TGTGCCAGCAGTTTATTGGGGGGTGAGCAGTACTTC.

The chain uses TRBV25-1 and TRBJ1-4, with D uncertain. This CDR3 spans 18 amino acids. V dropped 8 bases and J dropped 3 bases, with 25 bases sitting between them. The V gene's germline CDR1 is MGHDK and CDR2 SYGVNS. As DNA, the CDR3 is TGTGCCAGCGCAGGTAGAGGAGTCCAGGAGTTCGCTAATGAAAAACTGTTTTTT. Residues: CASAGRGVQEFANEKLFF.